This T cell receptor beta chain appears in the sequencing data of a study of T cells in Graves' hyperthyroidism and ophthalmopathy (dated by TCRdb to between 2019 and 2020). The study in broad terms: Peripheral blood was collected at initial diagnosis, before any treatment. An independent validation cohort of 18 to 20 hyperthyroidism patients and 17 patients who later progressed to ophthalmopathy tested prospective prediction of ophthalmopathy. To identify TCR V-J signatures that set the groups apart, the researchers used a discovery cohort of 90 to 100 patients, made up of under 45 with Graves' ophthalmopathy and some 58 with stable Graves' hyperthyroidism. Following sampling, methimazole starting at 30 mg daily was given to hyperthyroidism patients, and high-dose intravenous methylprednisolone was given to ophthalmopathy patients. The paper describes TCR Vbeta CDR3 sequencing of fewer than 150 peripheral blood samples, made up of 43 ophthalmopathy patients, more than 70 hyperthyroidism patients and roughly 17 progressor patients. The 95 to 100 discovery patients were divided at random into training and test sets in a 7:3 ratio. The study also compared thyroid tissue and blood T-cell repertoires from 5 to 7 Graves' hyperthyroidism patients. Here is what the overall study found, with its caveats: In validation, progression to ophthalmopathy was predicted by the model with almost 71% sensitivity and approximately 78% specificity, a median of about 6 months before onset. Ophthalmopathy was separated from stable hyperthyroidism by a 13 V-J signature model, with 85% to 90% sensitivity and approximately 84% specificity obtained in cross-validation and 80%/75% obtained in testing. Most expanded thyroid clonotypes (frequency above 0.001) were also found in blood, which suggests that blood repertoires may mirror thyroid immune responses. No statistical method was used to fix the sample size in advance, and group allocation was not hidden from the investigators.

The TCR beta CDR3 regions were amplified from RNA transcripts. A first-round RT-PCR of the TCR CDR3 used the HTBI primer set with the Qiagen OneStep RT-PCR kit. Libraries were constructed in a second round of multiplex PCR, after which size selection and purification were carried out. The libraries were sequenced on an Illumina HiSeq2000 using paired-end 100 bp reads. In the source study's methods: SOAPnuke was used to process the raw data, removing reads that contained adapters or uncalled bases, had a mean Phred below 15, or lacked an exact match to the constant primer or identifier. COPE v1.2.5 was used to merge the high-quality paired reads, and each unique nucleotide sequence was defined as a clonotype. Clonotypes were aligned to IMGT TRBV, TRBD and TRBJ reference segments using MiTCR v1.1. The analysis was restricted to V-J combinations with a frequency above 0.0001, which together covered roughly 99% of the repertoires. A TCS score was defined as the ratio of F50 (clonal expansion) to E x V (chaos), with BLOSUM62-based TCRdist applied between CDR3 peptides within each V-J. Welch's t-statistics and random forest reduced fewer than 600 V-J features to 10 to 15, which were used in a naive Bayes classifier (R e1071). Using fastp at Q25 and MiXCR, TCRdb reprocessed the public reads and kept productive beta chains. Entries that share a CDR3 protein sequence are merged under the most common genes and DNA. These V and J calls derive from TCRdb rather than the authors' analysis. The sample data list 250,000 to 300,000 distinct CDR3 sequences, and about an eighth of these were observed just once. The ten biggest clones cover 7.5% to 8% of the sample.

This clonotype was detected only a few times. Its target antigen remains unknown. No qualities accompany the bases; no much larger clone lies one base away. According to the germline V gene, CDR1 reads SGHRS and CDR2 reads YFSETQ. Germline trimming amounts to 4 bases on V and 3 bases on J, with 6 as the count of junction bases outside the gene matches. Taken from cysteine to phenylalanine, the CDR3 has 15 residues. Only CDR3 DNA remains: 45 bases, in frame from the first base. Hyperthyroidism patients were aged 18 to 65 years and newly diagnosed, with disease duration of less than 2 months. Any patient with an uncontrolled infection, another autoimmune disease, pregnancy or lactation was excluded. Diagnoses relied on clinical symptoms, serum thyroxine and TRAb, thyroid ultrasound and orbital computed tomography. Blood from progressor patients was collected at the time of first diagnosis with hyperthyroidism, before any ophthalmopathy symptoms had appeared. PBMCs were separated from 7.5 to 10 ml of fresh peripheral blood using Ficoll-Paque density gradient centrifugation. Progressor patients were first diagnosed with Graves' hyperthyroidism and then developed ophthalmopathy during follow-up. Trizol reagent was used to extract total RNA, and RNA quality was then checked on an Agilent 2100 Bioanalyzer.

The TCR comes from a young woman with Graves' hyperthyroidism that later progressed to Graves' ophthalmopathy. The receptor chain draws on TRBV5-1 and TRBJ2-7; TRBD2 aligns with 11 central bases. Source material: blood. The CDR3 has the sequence CASSPVGTSGYEQYF. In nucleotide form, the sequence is TGCGCCAGCAGCCCGGTGGGGACTAGCGGCTACGAGCAGTACTTC.